Listed below are T cell receptor beta chains from one sample, sequenced in a study of blood T cell repertoires in COVID-19. This table comes from immunoSEQ multiplex PCR, and its TCRdb copy is limited to in-frame clones, with some not included. The profile shows more than 300,000 clones, more than 75% of them singletons. Sequencing was done on a sample of PBMCs or T cells enriched from blood (not recorded which). The receptors derive from a man aged 40-49 years in a cohort exposed to, infected with or recovered from COVID-19 (not recorded which). Both conserved end residues are part of each CDR3. The order of the fields is V gene, D gene, clone size, J gene, CDR3 DNA, CDR3 protein. The D gene is left open where the match is weak. The size of a clone is reported for some rows only, either as once, few or many, or as a class for expanded clones.

v_call: TRBV30
d_call: TRBD1
clone_size: .
j_call: TRBJ1-1
cdr3_nt: TGTGCCTGGATTGGTAGGGGGCTCTCGGCTTTCTTT
cdr3_aa: CAWIGRGLSAFF

v_call: TRBV7-8
d_call: TRBD2
clone_size: .
j_call: TRBJ2-7
cdr3_nt: TGTGCCAGCAGCCCCCGGGGAGCGGGATATTACGAGCAGTACTTC
cdr3_aa: CASSPRGAGYYEQYF

v_call: TRBV5-1
d_call: TRBD1
clone_size: .
j_call: TRBJ2-3
cdr3_nt: TGCGCCAGCAGCTTCGACAGGGGGCTAGATACGCAGTATTTT
cdr3_aa: CASSFDRGLDTQYF

v_call: TRBV28
d_call: .
clone_size: .
j_call: TRBJ2-7
cdr3_nt: TGTGCCAGCAACGGGGAGAGCTACGAGCAGTACTTC
cdr3_aa: CASNGESYEQYF

v_call: TRBV7-3
d_call: .
clone_size: .
j_call: TRBJ2-2
cdr3_nt: TGTGCCAGCAGCTCATACACCGGGGAGCTGTTTTTT
cdr3_aa: CASSSYTGELFF

v_call: TRBV24-1
d_call: .
clone_size: .
j_call: TRBJ2-5
cdr3_nt: TGTGCCACCAGTGGTCGGGGGACGGAGACCCAGTACTTC
cdr3_aa: CATSGRGTETQYF

v_call: TRBV5-4
d_call: .
clone_size: .
j_call: TRBJ1-2
cdr3_nt: TGTGCCAGCAGCCACTCAGCGGGGGGCGCGGGCTACACCTTC
cdr3_aa: CASSHSAGGAGYTF

v_call: TRBV2
d_call: .
clone_size: .
j_call: TRBJ1-2
cdr3_nt: TGTGCCAGCAGTGACGGGAACAACTATGGCTACACCTTC
cdr3_aa: CASSDGNNYGYTF

v_call: TRBV3-1/TRBV3-2
d_call: .
clone_size: .
j_call: TRBJ2-7
cdr3_nt: TGTGCCAGCAGCCAAGAGGAGAATATCCTCTACGAGCAGTACTTC
cdr3_aa: CASSQEENILYEQYF

v_call: TRBV5-1
d_call: TRBD2
clone_size: .
j_call: TRBJ2-1
cdr3_nt: TGCGCCAGCAGCTTGGTCGGACTAGCGGGGGACAATGAGCAGTTCTTC
cdr3_aa: CASSLVGLAGDNEQFF

v_call: TRBV30
d_call: .
clone_size: .
j_call: TRBJ1-1
cdr3_nt: TGTGCCTGGAATTTCAGGGCTGGCACTGAAGCTTTCTTT
cdr3_aa: CAWNFRAGTEAFF

v_call: TRBV5-1
d_call: TRBD2
clone_size: .
j_call: TRBJ2-1
cdr3_nt: TGCGCCAGCAGCCGGAGGACTAGCGGGAGTGGGGCCCTCAATGAGCAGTTCTTC
cdr3_aa: CASSRRTSGSGALNEQFF

v_call: TRBV11-3
d_call: TRBD1
clone_size: .
j_call: TRBJ2-1
cdr3_nt: TGTGCCAGCAGCTTACAGGGGGCAACGGGTAATGAGCAGTTCTTC
cdr3_aa: CASSLQGATGNEQFF

v_call: TRBV10-2
d_call: TRBD2
clone_size: .
j_call: TRBJ2-3
cdr3_nt: TGCGCCAGCAGTGAAGCGGGAGACCTCGCAGATACGCAGTATTTT
cdr3_aa: CASSEAGDLADTQYF

v_call: TRBV6-5
d_call: .
clone_size: .
j_call: TRBJ1-2
cdr3_nt: TGTGCCAGCAGCCCCGAGGCTGACTATGGCTACACCTTC
cdr3_aa: CASSPEADYGYTF

v_call: TRBV5-4
d_call: TRBD2
clone_size: .
j_call: TRBJ2-7
cdr3_nt: TGTGCCAGCAGCTTGGGGAGCGGGAGGGCCTCGTACGAGCAGTACTTC
cdr3_aa: CASSLGSGRASYEQYF

v_call: TRBV28
d_call: .
clone_size: .
j_call: TRBJ1-2
cdr3_nt: TGTGCCAGCAGTTCCCTCCAGGGTTATTCGACCTATGGCTACACCTTC
cdr3_aa: CASSSLQGYSTYGYTF

v_call: TRBV7-2
d_call: .
clone_size: .
j_call: TRBJ2-5
cdr3_nt: TGTGCCAGCAGCTTAGGCCAGGGGGGTCTTGAGACCCAGTACTTC
cdr3_aa: CASSLGQGGLETQYF

v_call: TRBV28
d_call: .
clone_size: few
j_call: TRBJ1-5
cdr3_nt: TGTGCCAGCAGTTTATCGGGGTTCGGTCAGCCCCAGCATTTT
cdr3_aa: CASSLSGFGQPQHF

v_call: TRBV19
d_call: .
clone_size: .
j_call: TRBJ1-3
cdr3_nt: TGTGCCAGTAGTACAGGGTCTTTAGGAAACACCATATATTTT
cdr3_aa: CASSTGSLGNTIYF

v_call: TRBV4-2
d_call: TRBD2
clone_size: once
j_call: TRBJ2-3
cdr3_nt: TGTGCCAGCAGCCAAGATCCTAGCGGGAGTGCTTCGGATACGCAGTATTTT
cdr3_aa: CASSQDPSGSASDTQYF

v_call: TRBV2
d_call: .
clone_size: .
j_call: TRBJ1-2
cdr3_nt: TGTGCCAGCAATGAACAGGAGGTCGGCTATGGCTACACCTTC
cdr3_aa: CASNEQEVGYGYTF

v_call: TRBV6-2/TRBV6-3
d_call: .
clone_size: .
j_call: TRBJ1-2
cdr3_nt: TGTGCCAGCAGTTACTCCAGGGAGGGAGGCTACACCTTC
cdr3_aa: CASSYSREGGYTF

v_call: TRBV4-1
d_call: .
clone_size: .
j_call: TRBJ2-7
cdr3_nt: TGCGCCAGCACCCTCCAGGACAAAGGTTCCTACGAGCAGTACTTC
cdr3_aa: CASTLQDKGSYEQYF

v_call: TRBV7-9
d_call: .
clone_size: .
j_call: TRBJ1-1
cdr3_nt: TGTGCCAGCGTGGAGGGGTTGAACACTGAAGCTTTCTTT
cdr3_aa: CASVEGLNTEAFF

v_call: TRBV5-6
d_call: .
clone_size: .
j_call: TRBJ2-2
cdr3_nt: TGTGCCAGCAGCTCACAGCGGGTGAACACCGGGGAGCTGTTTTTT
cdr3_aa: CASSSQRVNTGELFF

v_call: TRBV19
d_call: .
clone_size: .
j_call: TRBJ1-5
cdr3_nt: TGTGCCAGTAGTCCCCCTGGGGCTTGGGGTCAGCCCCAGCATTTT
cdr3_aa: CASSPPGAWGQPQHF

v_call: TRBV9
d_call: TRBD1
clone_size: .
j_call: TRBJ2-7
cdr3_nt: TGTGCCAGCAGCCCTACCCCAGGGGGCCTTCACTACGAGCAGTACTTC
cdr3_aa: CASSPTPGGLHYEQYF

v_call: TRBV7-2
d_call: .
clone_size: .
j_call: TRBJ2-3
cdr3_nt: TGTGCCAGCAGCTTAGCGGGGGCAGGGATAGCAGATACGCAGTATTTT
cdr3_aa: CASSLAGAGIADTQYF

v_call: TRBV2
d_call: .
clone_size: .
j_call: TRBJ1-2
cdr3_nt: TGTGCCAGCAGTCCAAACAGGCCCCAGGGGCCTGGCTACACCTTC
cdr3_aa: CASSPNRPQGPGYTF

v_call: TRBV28
d_call: TRBD1
clone_size: once
j_call: TRBJ2-2
cdr3_nt: TGTGCCAGCAGCCCTATCGTCGACAGGGCCGGGGAGCTGTTTTTT
cdr3_aa: CASSPIVDRAGELFF

v_call: TRBV7-2
d_call: TRBD1
clone_size: .
j_call: TRBJ2-3
cdr3_nt: TGTGCCAGCAGCTTCGTCTCGGGACAGGGACGCACAGATACGCAGTATTTT
cdr3_aa: CASSFVSGQGRTDTQYF

v_call: TRBV7-9
d_call: TRBD2
clone_size: .
j_call: TRBJ2-7
cdr3_nt: TGTGCCAGCAGCTTTCCCCGGGGACTAGCGGGAGGGCCGCTCTACGAGCAGTACTTC
cdr3_aa: CASSFPRGLAGGPLYEQYF

v_call: TRBV19
d_call: .
clone_size: .
j_call: TRBJ1-1
cdr3_nt: TGTGCCAGTAGTATAGATCAAGGGGTCCGCACTGAAGCTTTCTTT
cdr3_aa: CASSIDQGVRTEAFF

v_call: TRBV6-1
d_call: TRBD1
clone_size: .
j_call: TRBJ2-4
cdr3_nt: TGTGCCAGCAGTGCGGGACAGGGTTCGGCGGCTATAGCCAAAAACATTCAGTACTTC
cdr3_aa: CASSAGQGSAAIAKNIQYF

v_call: TRBV28
d_call: TRBD2
clone_size: medium-sized
j_call: TRBJ2-7
cdr3_nt: TGTGCCAGCAGTTTGATCTATAGCGGGAGTAACCACGAGCAGTACTTC
cdr3_aa: CASSLIYSGSNHEQYF

v_call: TRBV7-9
d_call: .
clone_size: .
j_call: TRBJ2-3
cdr3_nt: TGTGCCAGCAGCTTTCCGCTCCGGGGAAATACGCAGTATTTT
cdr3_aa: CASSFPLRGNTQYF

v_call: TRBV18
d_call: TRBD2
clone_size: once
j_call: TRBJ2-3
cdr3_nt: TGTGCCAGCTCACCACCGGGACTAGCGGGAGGCACAGATACGCAGTATTTT
cdr3_aa: CASSPPGLAGGTDTQYF

v_call: TRBV9
d_call: .
clone_size: .
j_call: TRBJ2-1
cdr3_nt: TGTGCCAGCAGCGTAACGAGCTCCTACAATGAGCAGTTCTTC
cdr3_aa: CASSVTSSYNEQFF

v_call: TRBV10-3
d_call: TRBD2
clone_size: .
j_call: TRBJ2-5
cdr3_nt: TGTGCCATCGGGGAGGGCGGGGGAGAGACCCAGTACTTC
cdr3_aa: CAIGEGGGETQYF

v_call: TRBV27
d_call: TRBD2
clone_size: .
j_call: TRBJ2-7
cdr3_nt: TGTGCCAGCAGAAACAGCGGGAGGGTGTACGAGCAGTACTTC
cdr3_aa: CASRNSGRVYEQYF

v_call: TRBV10-3
d_call: .
clone_size: .
j_call: TRBJ2-5
cdr3_nt: TGTGCCACCTCAGACAGGTCAGCTCAAGAGACCCAGTACTTC
cdr3_aa: CATSDRSAQETQYF

v_call: TRBV28
d_call: .
clone_size: .
j_call: TRBJ1-1
cdr3_nt: TGTGCCAGCAGTTTCCCTGAGCGGGGGAACACTGAAGCTTTCTTT
cdr3_aa: CASSFPERGNTEAFF

v_call: TRBV7-8
d_call: TRBD2
clone_size: .
j_call: TRBJ2-7
cdr3_nt: TGTGCCAGCAGCTTAGTCCCGCGGGAGGGACTCTACGAGCAGTACTTC
cdr3_aa: CASSLVPREGLYEQYF

v_call: TRBV30
d_call: TRBD2
clone_size: .
j_call: TRBJ2-1
cdr3_nt: TGTGCCTGGAGTGTATCTCTAGCGGGAGCCAATGAGCAGTTCTTC
cdr3_aa: CAWSVSLAGANEQFF

v_call: TRBV25-1
d_call: TRBD1
clone_size: .
j_call: TRBJ1-1
cdr3_nt: TGTGCCAGCAGTGAGGGACAGGGGATGAACACTGAAGCTTTCTTT
cdr3_aa: CASSEGQGMNTEAFF

v_call: TRBV18
d_call: TRBD1
clone_size: .
j_call: TRBJ1-5
cdr3_nt: TGTGCCAGCTCTGCAAACAGGGGGACAGACAATCAGCCCCAGCATTTT
cdr3_aa: CASSANRGTDNQPQHF

v_call: TRBV7-2
d_call: .
clone_size: .
j_call: TRBJ2-5
cdr3_nt: TGTGCCAGCAGCTTATGGAGGGAAGAGACCCAGTACTTC
cdr3_aa: CASSLWREETQYF

v_call: TRBV5-5
d_call: TRBD1
clone_size: once
j_call: TRBJ2-7
cdr3_nt: TGTGCCAGCAGCTTGTTGCCCCCGACAGGGGCGAACGAGCAGTACTTC
cdr3_aa: CASSLLPPTGANEQYF

v_call: TRBV2
d_call: .
clone_size: many
j_call: TRBJ1-5
cdr3_nt: TGTGCCAGCAGTGACACAGGGTCCCATCAGCCCCAGCATTTT
cdr3_aa: CASSDTGSHQPQHF

v_call: TRBV11-2
d_call: TRBD1
clone_size: .
j_call: TRBJ2-5
cdr3_nt: TGTGCCAGCAGCTGGGGACAGTCGGCTCTGCGACCAGAGACCCAGTACTTC
cdr3_aa: CASSWGQSALRPETQYF

v_call: TRBV9
d_call: .
clone_size: .
j_call: TRBJ2-2
cdr3_nt: TGTGCCAGCAGCGTAGGACGGCAGACATCGGTCACCGGGGAGCTGTTTTTT
cdr3_aa: CASSVGRQTSVTGELFF

v_call: TRBV9
d_call: .
clone_size: .
j_call: TRBJ1-1
cdr3_nt: TGTGCCAGCAGCGTAGGATCGGACAGAACTGAAGCTTTCTTT
cdr3_aa: CASSVGSDRTEAFF

v_call: TRBV10-1
d_call: TRBD2
clone_size: .
j_call: TRBJ2-7
cdr3_nt: TGCGCCAGCAGTGAAGGCTCTAGCGGGAAGTCCTACGAGCAGTACTTC
cdr3_aa: CASSEGSSGKSYEQYF

v_call: TRBV7-7
d_call: TRBD2
clone_size: .
j_call: TRBJ2-5
cdr3_nt: TGTGCCAGCAGCTTTGGGGCCGGGACTAGTGGGGAGACCCAGTACTTC
cdr3_aa: CASSFGAGTSGETQYF

v_call: TRBV15
d_call: TRBD2
clone_size: .
j_call: TRBJ2-7
cdr3_nt: TGTGCCACCAGCAGAGAAGGCCCGGGACTAGCGGGAGGGAGCAACGAGCAGTACTTC
cdr3_aa: CATSREGPGLAGGSNEQYF

v_call: TRBV5-4
d_call: TRBD1
clone_size: .
j_call: TRBJ1-1
cdr3_nt: TGTGCCAGCAGCCCGAGACAGGGAGTAGCTGAAGCTTTCTTT
cdr3_aa: CASSPRQGVAEAFF

v_call: TRBV6-5
d_call: .
clone_size: .
j_call: TRBJ2-3
cdr3_nt: TGTGCCAGCACGGTCCCAGGGGCGGATACGCAGTATTTT
cdr3_aa: CASTVPGADTQYF

v_call: TRBV5-1
d_call: TRBD2
clone_size: once
j_call: TRBJ2-7
cdr3_nt: TGCGCCAGCAGCTCAGGCCCTAGCGGGCCCCTCTACGAGCAGTACTTC
cdr3_aa: CASSSGPSGPLYEQYF

v_call: TRBV7-6
d_call: TRBD2
clone_size: .
j_call: TRBJ2-5
cdr3_nt: TGTGCCAGCAGCTTAGGACTAGCGGGAGCCCTGAAGACCCAGTACTTC
cdr3_aa: CASSLGLAGALKTQYF